The 31 T cell receptor beta chains below all came from one sample that was sequenced in a study of cytomegalovirus exposure and HLA in healthy donors. Sequencing used immunoSEQ multiplex PCR; TCRdb keeps in-frame clones, though not all of them. The sample lists roughly 130,000 clones, just under 90% occurring once. Sequencing input: PBMCs. Source of these receptors: a man aged 30 to 45 in good health and CMV-seronegative.

A few counts support this clone. The rearrangement links TRBV5-5 to TRBJ2-3, with 12 bases fitting TRBD1. Looked up from germline, CDR1 is SGHKS and CDR2 is YYEKEE (reference sequence). The CDR3 is 16 amino acids. The V gene end was trimmed by 2 bases and the J gene end by 6 bases; junction bases not matched to a gene: 7. The CDR3 spells CASSFGDRGQVDTQYF. CDR3 DNA: TGTGCCAGCAGCTTCGGGGACAGGGGGCAGGTGGATACGCAGTATTTT.

This clone was observed at least ten times. V is TRBV7-8 and J is TRBJ1-4; no definite D call. V dropped 6 bases and J dropped 8 bases, with 19 bases sitting between them. There are 15 residues in the CDR3. From germline, CDR1 is SGHVS and CDR2 FQNEAQ. CDR3: CASSPTQREREKLFF. The DNA for the CDR3 is TGTGCCAGCAGTCCTACCCAGAGGGAGCGGGAAAAACTGTTTTTT.

This chain connects TRBV6-6 to TRBJ1-2; D perhaps matches TRBD1 (5 bases). V was cut by 0 bases and J by 0 bases, with 8 bases left in between. Germline V CDR1 and CDR2: MNHNY, SVGAGI (reference sequence). The CDR3 spans 15 residues. CDR3 sequence (DNA): TGTGCCAGCAGTTACTCGCGGGGGACTAACTATGGCTACACCTTC. Protein sequence: CASSYSRGTNYGYTF.

The CDR3 region is CASSLNRGWQPQHF. The CDR3 DNA reads TGCGCCAGCAGCCTTAACAGGGGATGGCAGCCCCAGCATTTT. The gene calls are TRBV4-3 and TRBJ1-5; 7 bases align to TRBD1. The CDR3 loop spans 14 amino acids. Per the germline V gene, CDR1 is LGHNA and CDR2 is YSLEER. The V and J ends lost 4 bases and 7 bases, in that order; junction bases with no gene match: 7.

J is TRBJ1-4 and V is TRBV5-1; 7 nucleotides match TRBD1. The CDR3 loop spans 15 amino acids. The germline V gene encodes CDR1 SGHRS and CDR2 YFSETQ. V lost 4 bases, J lost 5 bases, and 8 bases stayed unmatched. Written as DNA, the CDR3 is TGCGCCAGCAGCCTCATGCAGGGGGAGAATGAAAAACTGTTTTTT. Translated, it gives CASSLMQGENEKLFF. Using reference TRBV5-1 and TRBJ1-4 for the parts outside the CDR3, the full variable domain is KAGVTQTPRYLIKTRGQQVTLSCSPISGHRSVSWYQQTPGQGLQFLFEYFSETQRNKGNFPGRFSGRQFSNSRSEMNVSTLELGDSALYLCASSLMQGENEKLFFGSGTQLSVL.

The rearrangement joins TRBV19 to TRBJ2-7, with 8 bases fitting TRBD1. The CDR3 length is 14 residues. Germline V lookup: CDR1 LNHDA, CDR2 SQIVND (reference sequence). Losses at the gene ends were 5 bases for V and 9 bases for J; bases not matched to a gene: 12. CDR3 residues: CASSGGVQGAVQYF. In DNA, the CDR3 is TGTGCCAGTAGTGGCGGCGTTCAGGGGGCCGTGCAGTACTTC. Variable domain in full (rest from reference TRBV19 and TRBJ2-7): DGGITQSPKYLFRKEGQNVTLSCEQNLNHDAMYWYRQDPGQGLRLIYYSQIVNDFQKGDIAEGYSVSREKKESFPLTVTSAQKNPTAFYLCASSGGVQGAVQYFGPGTRLTVT.

The chain carries TRBV6-5 and TRBJ2-1; perhaps TRBD1 as D (6 bases). Between the trimmed V and J ends, which lost 1 base and 1 base, there was a span of 8 bases. CDR1 is MNHEY, CDR2 SVGAGI, per germline. The CDR3 is 15 amino acids. CDR3 region: CASSYLGQSYNEQFF. The CDR3 DNA reads TGTGCCAGCAGTTACTTGGGACAATCCTACAATGAGCAGTTCTTC.

This clone was counted once. This chain links TRBV11-2 with TRBJ1-6; possibly TRBD1 for D (5 bases). CDR3 size: 18 residues. The germline V and J ends were trimmed by 5 bases and 4 bases, with 21 bases remaining between them. The germline gives CDR1 SGHAT, CDR2 FQNNGV. The CDR3 sequence is CASSPIWAAGKYNSPLHF. The CDR3 nucleotides are TGTGCCAGCAGCCCTATTTGGGCGGCAGGGAAATATAATTCACCCCTCCACTTT.

This chain links TRBV28 with TRBJ1-4; D gene uncertain. Germline CDR1 and CDR2: MDHEN and SYDVKM. The CDR3 has 16 residues. With 7 bases removed from V and 8 bases from J, the gap between germline ends came to 23 bases. CDR3 sequence: CASTQSFGEFGEKLFF. In nucleotides, the CDR3 is TGTGCCAGCACTCAATCTTTCGGGGAATTCGGGGAAAAACTGTTTTTT.

The J gene is TRBJ2-3, the V gene TRBV9; 14 nucleotides match TRBD2. The germline V gene encodes CDR1 SGDLS and CDR2 YYNGEE. V trimming: 0 bases; J trimming: 2 bases; junction bases outside the gene matches: 5. The CDR3 runs 18 residues. The CDR3 loop is CASSVGGLAGGFTDTQYF. The CDR3 DNA reads TGTGCCAGCAGCGTAGGAGGACTAGCGGGGGGCTTCACAGATACGCAGTATTTT.

The chain couples TRBV6-5 to TRBJ1-4; 7 bases agree with TRBD1. The V and J ends lost 3 bases and 5 bases, in that order; junction bases with no gene match: 3. CDR1 and CDR2 from the germline V gene are MNHEY and SVGAGI. The CDR3 extends over 14 amino acids. CDR3 sequence reads: CASSYVQGNEKLFF. Here the CDR3 DNA reads TGTGCCAGCAGTTATGTACAGGGGAATGAAAAACTGTTTTTT.

V gene TRBV7-3 combines with J gene TRBJ1-2; tentative D call: TRBD1 (6 bases). The CDR3 covers 14 residues. Germline-derived CDR1 and CDR2 are SGHTA and FQGTGA. V dropped 4 bases and J dropped 5 bases, with 14 bases sitting between them. The CDR3 sequence is CASSYSGAQYGYTF. The CDR3 region has the DNA TGTGCCAGCAGCTACTCAGGGGCGCAGTATGGCTACACCTTC.

J is TRBJ2-6 and V is TRBV5-6, with D perhaps matching TRBD2 (5 bases). The CDR3 covers 16 residues. The V and J ends lost 1 base and 0 bases respectively, with 8 bases between them. Germline loops: CDR1 SGHDT, CDR2 YYEEEE. As DNA, the CDR3 is TGTGCCAGCAGCTTGAAGCTAGCCTCTGGGGCCAACGTCCTGACTTTC. As protein: CASSLKLASGANVLTF.

J is TRBJ2-1 and V is TRBV4-3; a weak D match, TRBD2 (5 bases). Per the germline V gene, CDR1 is LGHNA and CDR2 is YSLEER. Trimming left V 1 base short and J 2 bases short, with 6 bases between. CDR3 size: 14 residues. This CDR3 reads CASSQGRTYNEQFF. The CDR3 nucleotides read TGCGCCAGCAGCCAAGGGAGGACCTACAATGAGCAGTTCTTC.

This clone was counted once. The genes are TRBV7-8 and TRBJ1-1, with D possibly being TRBD1 (6 bases). The CDR3 runs to 12 residues. Looked up from germline, CDR1 is SGHVS and CDR2 is FQNEAQ. The ends were cut back, 4 bases at V and 6 bases at J, with 9 bases in the middle. The CDR3 here is CASSSGTSEAFF. CDR3 DNA sequence: TGTGCCAGCAGCTCAGGGACATCTGAAGCTTTCTTT.

The chain has TRBV19 and TRBJ2-1; the match to TRBD2 covers 9 bases. In germline, CDR1 is LNHDA, CDR2 SQIVND (reference sequence). The CDR3 extends over 15 amino acids. V was clipped by 4 bases and J by 5 bases; unmatched bases: 6. CDR3 DNA sequence: TGTGCCAGTAGTAGCGGGACTAGCCCTAACAATGAGCAGTTCTTC. It yields the protein CASSSGTSPNNEQFF.

The chain uses TRBV18 and TRBJ1-2; D ambiguous. V was cut by 3 bases and J by 6 bases, with 17 bases left in between. This CDR3 is 15 amino acids long. The germline gives CDR1 KGHSH, CDR2 LQKENI. The CDR3 coding sequence is TGTGCCAGCTCACCCGGTTCCGGGAGCTCGGATGGCTACACCTTC. Encoded protein: CASSPGSGSSDGYTF.

This rearrangement joins TRBV29-1 to TRBJ1-4; 9 bases agree with TRBD1. CDR1 and CDR2 from the germline V gene are SQVTM and ANQGSEA. The CDR3 covers 12 residues. J lost 7 bases, V lost 6 bases, and 3 bases had no gene match. The CDR3 spells CSVGTGIEKLFF. The CDR3 nucleotides are TGCAGCGTCGGGACAGGGATTGAAAAACTGTTTTTT.

The V call is TRBV7-2, the J call TRBJ2-5; 8 bases are a match to TRBD1. Looked up from germline, CDR1 is SGHTA and CDR2 is FQGNSA. The CDR3 runs to 14 residues. With 1 base clipped from V and 5 bases from J, the junction kept 3 bases outside the gene matches. CDR3 bases: TGTGCCAGCAGCTTAGGTACAGGGGGGGAGACCCAGTACTTC. Translation: CASSLGTGGETQYF.

The chain is built from TRBV7-9 and TRBJ2-1; 9 nucleotides line up with TRBD2. The trim removed 5 bases at V and 4 bases at J, leaving 6 bases unmatched. The germline V gene has CDR1 SEHNR and CDR2 FQNEAQ (reference sequence). This CDR3 spans 15 amino acids. CDR3 nucleotides: TGTGCCAGCAGCGAACTAGCGGGTAGATACAATGAGCAGTTCTTC. Its protein product is CASSELAGRYNEQFF.

V usage is TRBV6-5 and J usage is TRBJ2-7; no clear D. CDR1 is MNHEY and CDR2 is SVGAGI in the germline V gene. The CDR3 extends over 15 amino acids. Between the trimmed V and J ends, which lost 0 bases and 2 bases, there was a span of 11 bases. The CDR3 loop reads CASSYSSSGTYEQYF. The CDR3 nucleotides are TGTGCCAGCAGTTACTCGAGCTCCGGTACCTACGAGCAGTACTTC.

This chain joins TRBV13 and TRBJ2-1; maybe TRBD1 (5 bases). The CDR3 consists of 13 residues. Trimming took 4 bases from V and 8 from J, leaving 12 bases between them. CDR1 and CDR2 (germline): PRHDT, FYEKMQ (reference sequence). The CDR3 loop reads CASSYTGSDEQFF. For the CDR3, the DNA is TGTGCCAGCAGCTACACAGGCTCCGATGAGCAGTTCTTC.

V and J are TRBV11-1 and TRBJ1-1; D is uncertain. Trimming shortened V by 4 bases and J by 0 bases, and 9 bases separated the two germline ends. The length of the CDR3 is 14 residues. Looked up from germline, CDR1 is SGHAT and CDR2 is FQDESV (reference sequence). The CDR3 coding sequence is TGTGCCAGCAGCTCCCGGAGCATGAACACTGAAGCTTTCTTT. Residues: CASSSRSMNTEAFF.

The gene calls are TRBV5-4 and TRBJ2-5; 14 nucleotides align to TRBD2. Germline V CDR1 and CDR2: SGHNT, YYREEE (reference sequence). The CDR3 length is 17 residues. With 1 base clipped from V and 2 bases from J, the junction kept 4 bases outside the gene matches. The CDR3 DNA reads as TGTGCCAGCAGCTTGAGGGGGACTAGCGGGGGACAAGAGACCCAGTACTTC. This encodes CASSLRGTSGGQETQYF.

This clone has just a few counts. The CDR3 nucleotides are TGTGCCAGCAGCTTAGGGCGACTCGGTCAGCCCCAGCATTTT. Encoded protein: CASSLGRLGQPQHF. The chain combines TRBV11-2 with TRBJ1-5, with D uncertain. Germline lookup yields CDR1 SGHAT and CDR2 FQNNGV. V lost 1 base and J lost 6, with 10 bases in between. This CDR3 spans 14 amino acids.

The chain has TRBV5-4 and TRBJ2-3; 12 positions match TRBD2. Germline CDR1 SGHNT, CDR2 YYREEE (reference sequence). This CDR3 contains 18 residues. The junction had 5 bases not matched to a gene; V was cut back by 0 bases and J by 0 bases. The CDR3 DNA sequence: TGTGCCAGCAGCTTGGCGCCTAGCGGGGGGGGAAGCACAGATACGCAGTATTTT. Encoded protein: CASSLAPSGGGSTDTQYF.

This clone was seen only a few times. The chain combines TRBV28 with TRBJ1-6, with 9 nucleotides matching TRBD1. Germline V gene data show CDR1 as MDHEN and CDR2 as SYDVKM. Trimming at V came to 8 bases and at J to 6 bases, leaving 8 bases not matched to a gene. The CDR3 extends over 15 amino acids. The CDR3 DNA reads as TGTGCCAGCGGCGACAGGGGGGGGACTAATTCACCCCTCCACTTT. It is translated as CASGDRGGTNSPLHF.

This chain connects TRBV28 to TRBJ2-7, with D unclear. The germline V and J ends were trimmed by 6 bases and 4 bases, with 19 bases remaining between them. Looked up from germline, CDR1 is MDHEN and CDR2 is SYDVKM. This CDR3 spans 15 amino acids. The CDR3 spells CASSPPTLGRYEQYF. In DNA form, the CDR3 reads TGTGCCAGCAGCCCCCCGACCCTAGGTCGATACGAGCAGTACTTC.

The CDR3 nucleotides read TGTGCCAGCAGCTTGGGGGAGGGCGGGAGAACTGAAGCTTTCTTT. Protein: CASSLGEGGRTEAFF. V gene TRBV11-2 combines with J gene TRBJ1-1; tentative D call: TRBD1 (5 bases). V shed 3 bases and J shed 5 bases, with 16 bases lying between them. The germline gives CDR1 SGHAT, CDR2 FQNNGV. CDR3 size: 15 residues.

This chain connects TRBV4-3 to TRBJ2-1; 11 bases are shared with TRBD2. V lost 4 bases and J lost 7; bases outside the gene matches: 6. The V gene's germline CDR1 is LGHNA and CDR2 YSLEER. This CDR3 contains 15 residues. CDR3 residues: CASSRLAGGPNEQFF. The CDR3 coding sequence is TGCGCCAGCAGCCGATTAGCGGGGGGGCCGAATGAGCAGTTCTTC.

J is TRBJ2-3 and V is TRBV19, with a tentative D call TRBD1 (6 bases). Trimming took 3 bases from V and 6 from J, leaving 13 bases between them. CDR1 and CDR2 from the germline V gene are LNHDA and SQIVND (reference sequence). This CDR3 contains 14 residues. This chain's CDR3 is CASSMMGALDTQYF. In nucleotides, the CDR3 is TGTGCCAGTAGTATGATGGGGGCGTTGGATACGCAGTATTTT.